The 18 T cell receptor beta chains reported below all come from one sample, sequenced in a study of cytomegalovirus exposure and HLA in healthy donors. In the PCR, 60 Vbeta and 13 Jbeta primers were used. Data came from immunoSEQ multiplex PCR; TCRdb stores just in-frame clones and leaves some out. This sample has around 29,000 clones, with roughly 60% found just once. Sequenced material: PBMCs. The receptors originated from a male donor in good health and CMV-seropositive.

This clone was counted only a few times. The CDR3 DNA sequence: TGTGCCAGCTCACCCCGACAGGGGGGGTTGAACACTGAAGCTTTCTTT. Its translation: CASSPRQGGLNTEAFF. V gene TRBV18 combines with J gene TRBJ1-1; 9 bases fit TRBD1. Germline V gene data show CDR1 as KGHSH and CDR2 as LQKENI. The CDR3 consists of 16 residues. The junction had 5 bases not matched to a gene; V was cut back by 3 bases and J by 0 bases.

This chain links TRBV9 with TRBJ1-1; 7 positions match TRBD1. CDR1 SGDLS and CDR2 YYNGEE come from the germline V gene. This CDR3 has 12 residues. Trimming removed 3 bases from V and 5 bases from J; junction bases left unmatched: 1. CDR3 residues: CASSEQGTEAFF. CDR3 bases: TGTGCCAGCAGCGAACAGGGGACTGAAGCTTTCTTT. Supplemented by reference TRBV9 and TRBJ1-1, the full variable domain reads DSGVTQTPKHLITATGQRVTLRCSPRSGDLSVYWYQQSLDQGLQFLIQYYNGEERAKGNILERFSAQQFPDLHSELNLSSLELGDSALYFCASSEQGTEAFFGQGTRLTVV.

The V and J genes are TRBV7-7 and TRBJ1-4, with D possibly TRBD1 on 5 matching bases. The germline V gene has CDR1 SSHAT and CDR2 FNYEAQ (reference sequence). V dropped 5 bases and J dropped 7 bases, with 14 bases sitting between them. This CDR3 has 14 residues. CDR3 sequence: CASSASGLGEKLFF. The DNA for the CDR3 is TGTGCCAGCAGCGCTTCAGGGTTAGGTGAAAAACTGTTTTTT.

The V gene is TRBV12-5, the J gene TRBJ1-1, with no clear D. Germline V CDR1 and CDR2: LGHNT, FRNRAP. Trimming stripped 4 bases from V and 6 bases from J, with 12 bases between. There are 13 residues in the CDR3. CDR3 bases: TGTGCTAGTGGTTCGAGTTCTGAGGCTGAAGCTTTCTTT. The encoded protein is CASGSSSEAEAFF.

This clone occurred a few times. The V call is TRBV6-4, the J call TRBJ2-1; D is uncertain. There are 14 residues in the CDR3. V lost 3 bases and J lost 9, with 15 bases in between. CDR1 and CDR2 (germline): MRHNA, SNTAGT. CDR3 DNA: TGTGCCAGCAGTGAGGCGGTTGGTAGTAGTGAGCAGTTCTTC. Translating gives CASSEAVGSSEQFF.

The table lists this clone with a few counts. V gene TRBV4-1 combines with J gene TRBJ2-1; D ambiguous. This CDR3 is 15 amino acids long. Looked up from germline, CDR1 is MGHRA and CDR2 is YSYEKL. Trimming took off 4 bases at V and 7 bases at J, with 17 bases between the two ends. The CDR3: CASSPGEVVSNEQFF. CDR3 coding DNA: TGCGCCAGCAGCCCCGGAGAAGTGGTTAGTAATGAGCAGTTCTTC.

The chain uses TRBV5-1 and TRBJ1-4, with TRBD1 identical over 8 bases. Germline V gene data show CDR1 as SGHRS and CDR2 as YFSETQ. The V segment lost 2 bases and the J segment 8 bases; nucleotides outside the gene matches: 2. This CDR3 region has 13 residues. CDR3 protein: CASSFRDREKLFF. The CDR3 nucleotides read TGCGCCAGCAGCTTCCGGGACAGGGAAAAACTGTTTTTT.

The rearrangement joins TRBV7-9 to TRBJ2-1, with a tentative D call TRBD2 (7 bases). Germline V gene lookup returns CDR1 SEHNR and CDR2 FQNEAQ (reference sequence). The CDR3 loop spans 13 amino acids. V shed 4 bases and J shed 10 bases, with 14 bases lying between them. CDR3: CASSYRGAQEQFF. CDR3 in DNA: TGTGCCAGCAGCTATCGGGGGGCACAAGAGCAGTTCTTC.

This clone was seen a handful of times. The gene calls are TRBV5-6 and TRBJ1-2, with D perhaps matching TRBD1 (6 bases). The germline gives CDR1 SGHDT, CDR2 YYEEEE. The CDR3 consists of 12 residues. V was trimmed by 4 bases and J by 4 bases, leaving 8 bases between them. As DNA, the CDR3 is TGTGCCAGCAGCCGGGACATCTATGGCTACACCTTC. Its protein is CASSRDIYGYTF.

The chain links TRBV2 to TRBJ2-7, with 8 bases fitting TRBD2. Germline V lookup: CDR1 SNHLY, CDR2 FYNNEI. With 9 bases clipped from V and 7 bases from J, the junction kept 14 bases outside the gene matches. The CDR3 totals 14 residues. The CDR3 is CASDPSGSLREQYF. The CDR3 DNA is TGTGCCAGTGACCCCAGCGGGAGTCTGAGAGAGCAGTACTTC. Looking up the rest from reference TRBV2 and TRBJ2-7 gives the full variable domain: EPEVTQTPSHQVTQMGQEVILRCVPISNHLYFYWYRQILGQKVEFLVSFYNNEISEKSEIFDDQFSVERPDGSNFTLKIRSTKLEDSAMYFCASDPSGSLREQYFGPGTRLTVT.

In this sample, this clone turned up many times. This CDR3 reads CASSDGEGHGYTF. The CDR3 bases are TGTGCCAGCAGTGACGGGGAGGGCCATGGCTACACCTTC. The chain has TRBV6-4 and TRBJ1-2; unclear D gene. This CDR3 has 13 residues. The V gene's germline CDR1 is MRHNA and CDR2 SNTAGT. The ends were cut back, 2 bases at V and 6 bases at J, with 10 bases in the middle.

This clone was counted only a few times. The rearrangement joins TRBV10-3 to TRBJ1-5; possibly TRBD1 for D (5 bases). The V end was cut by 4 bases, the J end by 5 bases, with 9 bases between. CDR1 and CDR2 (germline): ENHRY, SYGVKD. There are 13 residues in the CDR3. Written as DNA, the CDR3 is TGTGCCATCAGTGTATCGGGGGATCAGCCCCAGCATTTT. Protein: CAISVSGDQPQHF.

In this sample, this clone turned up a few times. The chain carries TRBV18 and TRBJ1-2; tentatively, D is TRBD1 (5 bases). V shed 2 bases and J shed 5 bases, with 9 bases lying between them. The CDR3 spans 13 residues. Germline CDR1 reads KGHSH; CDR2 reads LQKENI. DNA for the CDR3: TGTGCCAGCTCACCAGGGGGGAAATATGGCTACACCTTC. Translation: CASSPGGKYGYTF.

This chain connects TRBV5-1 to TRBJ2-5, with 8 bases lining up with TRBD1. From germline, CDR1 is SGHRS and CDR2 YFSETQ. V lost 3 bases, J lost 1 base, and 5 bases stayed unmatched. This CDR3 is 15 amino acids long. This CDR3 reads CASSSDRVGQETQYF. The CDR3 DNA reads as TGCGCCAGCAGCTCGGACAGGGTGGGCCAAGAGACCCAGTACTTC.

The chain joins TRBV28 to TRBJ1-1, with D perhaps TRBD1 (6 bases). V lost 4 bases and J lost 3, with 15 bases in between. This CDR3 region has 15 residues. Germline V gene sequence: CDR1 MDHEN, CDR2 SYDVKM. The CDR3 loop reads CASSSRGSGDTEAFF. For the CDR3, the DNA is TGTGCCAGCAGTTCCAGGGGTTCTGGGGACACTGAAGCTTTCTTT.

The gene calls are TRBV27 and TRBJ1-5, with D maybe TRBD1 (5 bases). Germline CDR1 and CDR2: MNHEY and SMNVEV (reference sequence). Between the trimmed V and J ends, which lost 5 bases and 4 bases, there was a span of 18 bases. This CDR3 is 16 amino acids long. DNA for the CDR3: TGTGCCAGCAGTCTCGGCGGGGCGGGAGGAAATCAGCCCCAGCATTTT. This translates into CASSLGGAGGNQPQHF.

The chain couples TRBV29-1 to TRBJ1-1; D is ambiguous. CDR1 is SQVTM, CDR2 ANQGSEA, per germline. CDR3 size: 13 residues. V was pared by 2 bases and J by 0 bases, with 7 bases between. The CDR3 sequence: CSVEISMNTEAFF. DNA for the CDR3: TGCAGCGTTGAAATTAGCATGAACACTGAAGCTTTCTTT.

This clone was counted a few times. V is TRBV5-4 and J is TRBJ1-4, with 12 bases fitting TRBD1. J lost 5 bases, V lost 4 bases, and 3 bases had no gene match. The CDR3 contains 15 residues. CDR1 SGHNT and CDR2 YYREEE come from the germline V gene (reference sequence). This CDR3 reads CASSLGTGGNEKLFF. DNA for the CDR3: TGTGCCAGCAGCCTCGGGACAGGGGGCAATGAAAAACTGTTTTTT.